The 9 T cell receptor beta chains given below trace back to one sample, sequenced in a study of control samples from healthy donors and cancer patients. TCRdb keeps only in-frame clones here, not all; method: immunoSEQ multiplex PCR. The data hold over 100,000 clones, with roughly nine tenths observed a single time. The material sequenced was blood. These receptors all come from a human donor in good health. The donor label of this sample is uncertain.

This chain connects TRBV9 to TRBJ1-3; D remains ambiguous. Germline V gives CDR1 SGDLS, CDR2 YYNGEE. The CDR3 loop spans 14 amino acids. Trimming left V 3 bases short and J 2 bases short, with 9 bases between. CDR3 sequence reads: CASSGLSAGNTIYF. In nucleotides, the CDR3 is TGTGCCAGCAGCGGCCTGTCGGCTGGAAACACCATATATTTT.

J is TRBJ1-4 and V is TRBV3-1 (or the pseudogene TRBV3-2); TRBD1 aligns across 7 bases. Germline V gene sequence: CDR1 LGHDT, CDR2 YNNKEL (reference sequence). This CDR3 spans 17 amino acids. J lost 7 bases, V lost 4 bases, and 15 bases had no gene match. The CDR3 here is CASSRQGSSVGREKLFF. Written as DNA, the CDR3 is TGTGCCAGCAGCCGACAGGGCTCTTCTGTAGGTCGTGAAAAACTGTTTTTT.

CDR3 amino acids: CASTVPNQPQHF. The CDR3, as DNA: TGTGCCAGCACCGTACCCAATCAGCCCCAGCATTTT. V is TRBV28 and J is TRBJ1-5; no clear D. CDR1 and CDR2 (germline): MDHEN, SYDVKM. The V and J ends lost 7 bases and 3 bases respectively, with 7 bases between them. The CDR3 extends over 12 amino acids. The entire variable domain, with the rest obtained from reference TRBV28 and TRBJ1-5, is as follows: DVKVTQSSRYLVKRTGEKVFLECVQDMDHENMFWYRQDPGLGLRLIYFSYDVKMKEKGDIPEGYSVSREKKERFSLILESASTNQTSMYLCASTVPNQPQHFGDGTRLSIL.

The chain couples TRBV21-1 to TRBJ2-7. TRBV21-1 is an annotated pseudogene. The CDR3 runs 16 residues. The CDR3, as DNA: TGTGCCAGCAGCAAAACCTACCGGACCGCCGCCTACGAGCAGTACTTC. Translated, it gives CASSKTYRTAAYEQYF.

Concerning this clone: Other DNA sequences in this specimen translate into the identical CDR3. The rearrangement joins TRBV7-2 to TRBJ2-2; D may match TRBD1 or TRBD2 (5 bases each). With 4 bases removed from V and 5 bases from J, the gap between germline ends came to 14 bases. This CDR3 has 15 amino acids. Germline V gene lookup returns CDR1 SGHTA and CDR2 FQGNSA. CDR3 in amino acids: CASSSNRGLTGELFF. CDR3 bases: TGTGCCAGCAGCTCAAATCGGGGCCTTACCGGGGAGCTGTTTTTT.

There are a few counts of this clone. The genes are TRBV18 and TRBJ2-1; 9 bases line up with TRBD2. CDR3 length: 15 amino acids. Germline V CDR1 and CDR2: KGHSH, LQKENI. Trimming at V came to 2 bases and at J to 5 bases, leaving 4 bases not matched to a gene. The CDR3 is CASSPKSGGHNEQFF. For the CDR3, the DNA is TGTGCCAGCTCACCAAAAAGCGGGGGGCACAATGAGCAGTTCTTC. The full variable domain, completed using reference TRBV18 and TRBJ2-1, is NAGVMQNPRHLVRRRGQEARLRCSPMKGHSHVYWYRQLPEEGLKFMVYLQKENIIDESGMPKERFSAEFPKEGPSILRIQQVVRGDSAAYFCASSPKSGGHNEQFFGPGTRLTVL.

J is TRBJ2-2 and V is TRBV9; D unclear. Germline CDR1 reads SGDLS; CDR2 reads YYNGEE. The CDR3 totals 13 residues. V gave up 1 base and J gave up 4 bases, with 5 bases separating them. This chain's CDR3 is CASSVHPTGELFF. The CDR3 DNA reads TGTGCCAGCAGCGTACATCCCACCGGGGAGCTGTTTTTT.

V and J are TRBV24-1 and TRBJ2-7, with D unresolved. The germline V gene has CDR1 KGHDR and CDR2 SFDVKD. V was pared by 0 bases and J by 3 bases, with 5 bases between. The CDR3 is 13 residues long. The DNA of the CDR3 is TGTGCCACCAGTGATTTGCAGAGCTACGAGCAGTACTTC. Amino acid sequence: CATSDLQSYEQYF.

This chain joins TRBV19 and TRBJ1-2; D gene ambiguous. The CDR3 has 13 amino acids. CDR1 and CDR2 from the germline V gene are LNHDA and SQIVND (reference sequence). Deletions cut 5 bases from V and 7 bases from J, with 14 bases between. The chain's CDR3 is CASSPLGWSGYTF. CDR3 in DNA: TGTGCCAGTAGTCCCCTGGGTTGGTCTGGCTACACCTTC.